The rows below give T cell receptor beta chains drawn from one sample of a study of T cell responses to AZD1222 COVID-19 vaccine. The assay was immunoSEQ multiplex PCR, and TCRdb's table has in-frame clones only and misses some. The data hold approximately 89,000 clones, with over 80% observed a single time. The sample consisted of peripheral blood, taken on day 0 of MenACWY control vaccination. These receptors came from an adult in good health. Each CDR3 is given with its conserved first and last residue. A D gene is named only where the DNA matches it firmly. Not all rows give a size; the values are once, few, many and, for expanded clones, a class.

size	V	D	J	CDR3	DNA
-	TRBV9	TRBD2	TRBJ2-3	CASSVDPLLRRELADTQYF	TGTGCCAGCAGCGTAGATCCCTTACTCCGGCGGGAGCTCGCAGATACGCAGTATTTT
-	TRBV2	-	TRBJ1-5	CASSEDSGGNQPQHF	TGTGCCAGCAGTGAAGATTCGGGGGGTAATCAGCCCCAGCATTTT
-	TRBV5-1	TRBD1	TRBJ1-4	CASSLQGANEKLFF	TGCGCCAGCAGCCTCCAGGGGGCTAATGAAAAACTGTTTTTT
-	TRBV6-4	TRBD1	TRBJ1-5	CARGQVCQPQHF	TGTGCCAGAGGACAGGTTTGTCAGCCCCAGCATTTT
-	TRBV4-1	-	TRBJ1-3	CASSQDLRTHSGNTIYF	TGCGCCAGCAGCCAAGATCTCAGGACCCACTCTGGAAACACCATATATTTT
-	TRBV28	TRBD1	TRBJ2-7	CASSYGRGTYEQYF	TGTGCCAGCAGTTATGGCAGGGGGACCTACGAGCAGTACTTC
-	TRBV9	-	TRBJ1-1	CASSDGGRTNTEAFF	TGTGCCAGCAGCGACGGGGGACGGACGAACACTGAAGCTTTCTTT
-	TRBV28	-	TRBJ1-4	CASSSSDRGLATNEKLFF	TGTGCCAGCAGTTCCTCGGACAGAGGACTTGCAACTAATGAAAAACTGTTTTTT
-	TRBV10-3	TRBD2	TRBJ2-7	CAISAGRDYEQYF	TGTGCCATCAGTGCGGGGAGGGACTACGAGCAGTACTTC
-	TRBV30	-	TRBJ1-1	CAWSSWGGGDTEAFF	TGTGCCTGGAGTTCTTGGGGAGGGGGGGACACTGAAGCTTTCTTT
-	TRBV5-1	-	TRBJ2-2	CASSLNPPLGELFF	TGCGCCAGCAGCTTGAATCCACCCCTTGGGGAGCTGTTTTTT
-	TRBV28	TRBD1	TRBJ1-6	CASTDRGKAPLHF	TGTGCCAGCACGGACAGGGGAAAGGCACCCCTCCACTTT
-	TRBV19	TRBD1	TRBJ1-5	CASRDRGAEQPQHF	TGTGCCAGTAGGGACAGGGGGGCGGAACAGCCCCAGCATTTT
-	TRBV11-2	TRBD1	TRBJ2-2	CASSRYRDRVAGELFF	TGTGCCAGCAGCCGATACCGGGACAGGGTCGCCGGGGAGCTGTTTTTT
-	TRBV24-1	TRBD1	TRBJ2-7	CATSEGTGASYEQYF	TGTGCCACCAGTGAGGGTACAGGGGCCTCCTACGAGCAGTACTTC
-	TRBV3-1/TRBV3-2	-	TRBJ1-3	CASSQAGADTIYF	TGTGCCAGCAGCCAAGCAGGGGCCGACACCATATATTTT
-	TRBV7-9	TRBD1	TRBJ1-1	CASGQGASEAFF	TGTGCCAGCGGACAGGGGGCCTCTGAAGCTTTCTTT
-	TRBV10-1	TRBD1	TRBJ1-5	CASSDGTGAGGNQPQHF	TGCGCCAGCAGTGACGGGACAGGGGCTGGGGGCAATCAGCCCCAGCATTTT
-	TRBV4-1	-	TRBJ1-2	CASSQDMAVLITGYTF	TGCGCCAGCAGCCAAGACATGGCTGTTTTGATTACTGGCTACACCTTC
-	TRBV19	-	TRBJ1-1	CASSIWGRSSAEAFF	TGTGCCAGTAGTATTTGGGGCAGGTCGAGCGCTGAAGCTTTCTTT
-	TRBV12-5	TRBD1	TRBJ2-1	CASGQQGAVWNEQFF	TGTGCTAGTGGACAACAGGGGGCTGTGTGGAATGAGCAGTTCTTC
-	TRBV7-9	-	TRBJ1-4	CASSLSRGPDEKLFF	TGTGCCAGCAGCTTAAGCCGGGGGCCCGATGAAAAACTGTTTTTT
-	TRBV11-2	TRBD1	TRBJ1-2	CASSALLMGQVAGYTF	TGTGCCAGCAGCGCACTATTGATGGGACAGGTTGCTGGCTACACCTTC
few	TRBV6-5	-	TRBJ1-1	CASSLGPYTEAFF	TGTGCCAGCAGCCTCGGACCTTACACTGAAGCTTTCTTT
-	TRBV4-2	-	TRBJ2-2	CASSQDVGSGTGELFF	TGTGCCAGCAGCCAAGATGTGGGTTCAGGCACCGGGGAGCTGTTTTTT
-	TRBV25-1	-	TRBJ2-5	CASSEPPTVQETQYF	TGTGCCAGCAGTGAACCGCCGACGGTACAAGAGACCCAGTACTTC